Shown below are 27 T cell receptor beta chains from a single sample sequenced in a study of siplizumab effects on memory and regulatory T cells (dated by TCRdb to about 2019). The library was obtained by the immunoSEQ multiplex PCR assay. The immuneACCESS repertoire file appears here via TCRdb, limited to in-frame rearrangements. These files lack a portion of the clones; in checked studies, under half of the deficit traces to unresolved V genes, and the cause of the others is not known. This sample holds 85,000 to 95,000 clones; 94% were observed only once. The ten biggest clones cover around 0.3% of the sample. The sequencing sample was made of non-Treg CD4+ T cells sorted from blood. According to the study, the label for this sample's cell subset or site signals: FACS-sorted unstimulated CD4+ non-regulatory T cells. These TCRs come from a human donor in good health.

This chain uses TRBV6-5 with TRBJ1-2; 7 bases fit TRBD1. CDR1 and CDR2 from the germline V gene are MNHEY and SVGAGI. CDR3 length: 15 amino acids. V shed 6 bases and J 1 base; nucleotides not matched to a gene: 8. The CDR3: CASRSTGTSNYGYTF. The CDR3 region has the DNA TGTGCCAGCAGATCGACAGGGACAAGTAACTATGGCTACACCTTC.

This sequence joins TRBV19 and TRBJ1-5; D unclear. The length of the CDR3 is 12 residues. From germline, CDR1 is LNHDA and CDR2 SQIVND (reference sequence). V was clipped by 7 bases and J by 0 bases, with 4 bases between them. The CDR3 loop is CASKDSNQPQHF. The CDR3 DNA reads TGTGCCAGTAAGGATAGCAATCAGCCCCAGCATTTT.

This rearrangement joins TRBV29-1 to TRBJ1-1; tentatively, D is TRBD1 (5 bases). Germline CDR1 SQVTM, CDR2 ANQGSEA. CDR3 length equals 14 residues. With 6 bases removed from V and 4 bases from J, the gap between germline ends came to 18 bases. The DNA of the CDR3 is TGCAGCGTGCGGGGGGGAACCCAGGGCACTGAAGCTTTCTTT. Protein product: CSVRGGTQGTEAFF.

This chain uses TRBV9 with TRBJ2-1; 12 bases align to TRBD2. CDR1 is SGDLS and CDR2 is YYNGEE in the germline V gene. The CDR3 spans 16 residues. Trimming at V came to 4 bases and at J to 10 bases, leaving 12 bases not matched to a gene. CDR3 sequence (DNA): TGTGCCAGCAGCATCGGGACTAGCGGGCGGGGACTCGAGCAGTTCTTC. It is translated as CASSIGTSGRGLEQFF.

The chain couples TRBV19 to TRBJ1-2; D is undetermined. Per the germline V gene, CDR1 is LNHDA and CDR2 is SQIVND (reference sequence). The CDR3 loop spans 14 amino acids. The ends were cut back, 3 bases at V and 0 bases at J, with 8 bases in the middle. CDR3 in DNA: TGTGCCAGTAGTATGCAGGTAGCTAACTATGGCTACACCTTC. Protein sequence: CASSMQVANYGYTF.

The chain carries TRBV19 and TRBJ1-1; D unresolved. The CDR3 totals 12 residues. V shed 6 bases and J shed 8 bases, with 13 bases lying between them. CDR1 and CDR2 from the germline V gene are LNHDA and SQIVND (reference sequence). This CDR3 reads CASSSRVWEAFF. CDR3 coding DNA: TGTGCCAGTAGCTCTCGAGTATGGGAAGCTTTCTTT.

The chain carries TRBV19 and TRBJ1-5; TRBD1 aligns across 7 bases. With V trimmed by 0 bases and J by 9 bases, 8 bases remained unmatched. Germline V gene data show CDR1 as LNHDA and CDR2 as SQIVND (reference sequence). This CDR3 comprises 15 residues. CDR3 region: CASSIDGTARGPQHF. DNA of the CDR3: TGTGCCAGTAGTATAGATGGGACAGCTCGCGGGCCCCAGCATTTT.

The V and J genes are TRBV11-3 and TRBJ2-5; 14 bases are shared with TRBD2. CDR1 and CDR2 from the germline V gene are SGHNT and YENEEA. This CDR3 contains 16 residues. The V segment lost 3 bases and the J segment 5 bases; nucleotides outside the gene matches: 5. DNA of the CDR3: TGTGCCAGCAGCTTCAGGGGACTAGCGGGAGCCGAGACCCAGTACTTC. Translated, it gives CASSFRGLAGAETQYF.

The CDR3 loop reads CASSVGGGEAFF. Here the CDR3 DNA reads TGTGCCAGCAGCGTAGGGGGAGGAGAAGCTTTCTTT. The chain joins TRBV9 to TRBJ1-1; D unclear. Germline loops: CDR1 SGDLS, CDR2 YYNGEE. CDR3 length: 12 amino acids. V lost 0 bases to trimming and J lost 8 bases, with 8 bases between them.

The J gene is TRBJ1-2, the V gene TRBV2, with D unresolved. From germline, CDR1 is SNHLY and CDR2 FYNNEI. The CDR3 consists of 11 residues. V was pared by 4 bases and J by 8 bases, with 8 bases between. In DNA, the CDR3 is TGTGCCAGCAGTGGAAGGGAGGGCTACACCTTC. Its protein product is CASSGREGYTF.

This sequence joins TRBV4-1 and TRBJ2-7, with D unresolved. V lost 1 base, J lost 0 bases, and 4 bases lay in between. The CDR3 runs to 13 residues. Germline CDR1 MGHRA, CDR2 YSYEKL. The CDR3, as DNA: TGCGCCAGCAGCCAAGCCCGCTCCTACGAGCAGTACTTC. Encoded protein: CASSQARSYEQYF.

This rearrangement joins TRBV30 to TRBJ2-3; 9 nucleotides align to TRBD1. CDR3 length: 16 residues. V dropped 2 bases and J dropped 4; count of bases not matched to a gene: 10. Germline CDR1 is GTSNPN and CDR2 is SVGIG (reference sequence). CDR3 in amino acids: CAWSTSLGQGSDTQYF. As DNA, the CDR3 is TGTGCCTGGAGTACCAGCCTGGGACAGGGTTCAGATACGCAGTATTTT.

The chain links TRBV9 to TRBJ2-1; TRBD1 agrees at 7 bases. The ends lost 0 bases at V and 2 bases at J; junction bases unmatched: 5. Germline V gives CDR1 SGDLS, CDR2 YYNGEE. The CDR3 is made up of 16 amino acids. CDR3 amino acids: CASSVDRGIAYNEQFF. Written as DNA, the CDR3 is TGTGCCAGCAGCGTAGACAGGGGTATAGCCTACAATGAGCAGTTCTTC.

The chain uses TRBV9 and TRBJ1-2; D uncertain. Per germline, CDR1 SGDLS and CDR2 YYNGEE. V was cut by 0 bases and J by 3 bases, with 12 bases left in between. The CDR3 sequence is 15 residues long. Here the CDR3 reads CASSVAWSADYGYTF. The CDR3 nucleotides read TGTGCCAGCAGCGTAGCATGGTCGGCGGACTATGGCTACACCTTC.

The rearrangement joins TRBV30 to TRBJ1-2; D is ambiguous. This CDR3 has 13 residues. Trimming took 0 bases from V and 6 from J, leaving 11 bases between them. Germline V lookup: CDR1 GTSNPN, CDR2 SVGIG (reference sequence). The CDR3 coding sequence is TGTGCCTGGAGTGTACTGCTCGCCCATGGCTACACCTTC. It specifies CAWSVLLAHGYTF.

The V and J genes are TRBV14 and TRBJ2-1; D is uncertain. Trimming shortened V by 0 bases and J by 6 bases, and 9 bases separated the two germline ends. The length of the CDR3 is 14 residues. The germline V gene has CDR1 SGHDN and CDR2 FVKESK. Here the CDR3 DNA reads TGTGCCAGCAGCCAAGATTTATGGGGCAATGAGCAGTTCTTC. It is translated as CASSQDLWGNEQFF.

This chain connects TRBV6-1 to TRBJ2-2; 13 bases match TRBD2. The length of the CDR3 is 15 residues. CDR1 and CDR2 from the germline V gene are MNHNS and SASEGT. Unmatched junction bases numbered 6, after V lost 5 bases and J lost 9 bases. CDR3 nucleotides: TGTGCCAGCAGTTTTCGACTAGCGGGAGGATGGGAGCTGTTTTTT. Its translation is CASSFRLAGGWELFF.

V gene TRBV5-1 combines with J gene TRBJ2-2; possibly TRBD1 or TRBD2 for D (5 bases each). V lost 0 bases to trimming and J lost 6 bases, with 12 bases between them. The CDR3 is 15 amino acids. The V gene's germline CDR1 is SGHRS and CDR2 YFSETQ. The CDR3 DNA is TGCGCCAGCAGCTTGGGGGCCTTGGGGGCCGGGGAGCTGTTTTTT. Protein sequence: CASSLGALGAGELFF.

The chain carries TRBV27 and TRBJ1-5, with D tentatively TRBD1 (6 bases). Trimming shortened V by 0 bases and J by 7 bases, and 16 bases separated the two germline ends. This CDR3 is 16 amino acids long. Germline CDR1 is MNHEY and CDR2 is SMNVEV (reference sequence). The CDR3 bases are TGTGCCAGCAGTTTATCTTGGGGGGCTCCTGGGCAGCCCCAGCATTTT. Amino acids: CASSLSWGAPGQPQHF.

This chain joins TRBV9 and TRBJ2-7; weak D call: TRBD1 (5 bases). CDR3 size: 16 residues. V was clipped by 0 bases and J by 0 bases, with 13 bases between them. Germline-derived CDR1 and CDR2 are SGDLS and YYNGEE. CDR3 sequence reads: CASSVGSQGSSYEQYF. The CDR3 nucleotides are TGTGCCAGCAGCGTAGGAAGCCAGGGTAGCTCCTACGAGCAGTACTTC.

The chain uses TRBV7-2 and TRBJ1-4; TRBD1 is a possible D gene (5 bases). V was shortened by 7 bases and J by 4 bases, with 19 bases between the two germline ends. The CDR3 loop spans 16 amino acids. Looked up from germline, CDR1 is SGHTA and CDR2 is FQGNSA. CDR3 amino acids: CASKYSGPRINEKLFF. In DNA, the CDR3 is TGTGCCAGCAAATACTCGGGACCCCGGATTAATGAAAAACTGTTTTTT.

The rearrangement links TRBV15 to TRBJ2-3, with 9 positions matching TRBD1. V lost 1 base, J lost 2 bases, and 10 bases stayed unmatched. The CDR3 consists of 18 residues. Germline V gives CDR1 LNHNV, CDR2 YYDKDF (reference sequence). The CDR3 nucleotides read TGTGCCACCAGCAGAGTTAGGTTTGGGGACAGGGCCACAGATACGCAGTATTTT. It encodes CATSRVRFGDRATDTQYF.

The chain carries TRBV7-8 and TRBJ2-3; TRBD1 is a possible D gene (6 bases). The ends were cut back, 5 bases at V and 5 bases at J, with 11 bases in the middle. Germline CDR1 SGHVS, CDR2 FQNEAQ. The CDR3 totals 13 residues. In DNA form, the CDR3 reads TGTGCCAGCAGCAAGAGGACAGTAGATACGCAGTATTTT. It specifies CASSKRTVDTQYF.

The V call is TRBV7-3, the J call TRBJ2-7, with 11 positions matching TRBD2. Trimming removed 5 bases from V and 3 bases from J; junction bases left unmatched: 6. CDR1 is SGHTA, CDR2 FQGTGA, per germline. This CDR3 has 15 residues. CDR3 loop: CASSPTSGSRYEQYF. The DNA for the CDR3 is TGTGCCAGCAGCCCTACTAGCGGGAGTCGCTACGAGCAGTACTTC.

This rearrangement joins TRBV19 to TRBJ1-4; maybe TRBD1 (5 bases). Germline CDR1 LNHDA, CDR2 SQIVND (reference sequence). With 3 bases removed from V and 8 bases from J, the gap between germline ends came to 19 bases. CDR3 length equals 16 residues. The CDR3 DNA reads TGTGCCAGTAGTATCCGCATTGGACACCAGGAGGAAAAACTGTTTTTT. Its translation is CASSIRIGHQEEKLFF.

This clone has just one count. CDR3 DNA: TGTGCCAGTGGGACAGGGCTCACAGATACGCAGTATTTT. Translation gives CASGTGLTDTQYF. The rearrangement links TRBV19 to TRBJ2-3; 9 bases map to TRBD1. In germline, CDR1 is LNHDA, CDR2 SQIVND (reference sequence). V lost 8 bases and J lost 2; bases outside the gene matches: 2. The CDR3 loop spans 13 amino acids.

The chain carries TRBV5-6 and TRBJ2-7; D gene unclear. The germline V and J ends were trimmed by 0 bases and 4 bases, with 5 bases remaining between them. Germline CDR1 and CDR2: SGHDT and YYEEEE. This CDR3 is built from 12 residues. The CDR3 sequence: CASSLARYEQYF. The CDR3 coding sequence is TGTGCCAGCAGCTTGGCCCGATACGAGCAGTACTTC.